The 22 T cell receptor beta chains below were found in one sample sequenced in a study of blood T cell repertoires in COVID-19. The protocol was immunoSEQ multiplex PCR, while the TCRdb copy is restricted to in-frame clones and leaves out a portion. The sample lists about 220,000 clones, about four fifths seen once, with 2% to 2.5% in the top ten. The sample was peripheral blood. The receptors stem from a woman aged 60-75 years with acute or convalescent COVID-19.

The J gene is TRBJ1-1, the V gene TRBV5-4; no clear D gene. Trimming removed 0 bases at V and 2 bases at J, with 14 bases between. The CDR3 covers 16 residues. The V gene's germline CDR1 is SGHNT and CDR2 YYREEE (reference sequence). The CDR3 sequence is CASSLDPGSFNTEAFF. CDR3 nucleotide sequence: TGTGCCAGCAGCTTGGACCCGGGATCCTTCAACACTGAAGCTTTCTTT.

The V and J genes are TRBV12-3 or TRBV12-4 and TRBJ2-7; D uncertain. V was trimmed by 3 bases and J by 6 bases, leaving 9 bases between them. CDR3 length: 12 amino acids. For the CDR3, the DNA is TGTGCCAGCAGTTTGTGGGTAGCCGAGCAGTACTTC. As protein: CASSLWVAEQYF.

V gene TRBV3-1 (or the pseudogene TRBV3-2) combines with J gene TRBJ1-4; the D is unclear. The germline gives CDR1 LGHDT, CDR2 YNNKEL (reference sequence). This CDR3 contains 14 residues. The V and J ends lost 1 base and 10 bases respectively, with 13 bases between them. The CDR3 loop is CASSQGRGIGKLFF. CDR3 DNA: TGTGCCAGCAGCCAAGGCAGAGGTATTGGAAAACTGTTTTTT.

To note about this clone: Additional DNA sequences in this sample encode the identical CDR3. The chain has TRBV7-2 and TRBJ2-5, with a weak D call TRBD2 (5 bases). This CDR3 comprises 13 residues. Trimming removed 6 bases from V and 1 base from J, with 9 bases in between. Germline V CDR1 and CDR2: SGHTA, FQGNSA. For the CDR3, the DNA is TGTGCCAGCAGTAGAGGACTCCAAGAGACCCAGTACTTC. It specifies CASSRGLQETQYF.

The CDR3 here is CASSLEAGGYGYTF. CDR3 DNA: TGTGCCAGCAGCTTAGAGGCAGGGGGCTATGGCTACACCTTC. V usage is TRBV7-2 and J usage is TRBJ1-2; 7 nucleotides agree with TRBD1. This CDR3 is built from 14 residues. Trimming cost V 1 base and J 4 bases; bases outside gene matches: 3. CDR1 is SGHTA and CDR2 is FQGNSA in the germline V gene.

CDR3: CASSVRDRDSPLHF. DNA of the CDR3: TGTGCCAGCAGCGTCCGGGACAGGGATTCACCCCTCCACTTT. The genes are TRBV9 and TRBJ1-6; 9 bases are shared with TRBD1. Germline loops: CDR1 SGDLS, CDR2 YYNGEE. Trimming took 2 bases from V and 8 from J; bases not matched to a gene: 2. This CDR3 spans 14 amino acids.

The chain has TRBV10-3 and TRBJ2-1, with 7 bases aligning to TRBD1. This CDR3 contains 12 residues. Germline CDR1 and CDR2: ENHRY and SYGVKD. With 5 bases clipped from V and 7 bases from J, the junction kept 2 bases outside the gene matches. The CDR3 protein is CAISPQGNEQFF. The CDR3 region has the DNA TGTGCCATCAGTCCACAGGGGAATGAGCAGTTCTTC.

Written as DNA, the CDR3 is TGTGCCAGCAGCTTAGAGGGGTTCCGCTATGGCTACACCTTC. This codes for CASSLEGFRYGYTF. The rearrangement joins TRBV7-9 to TRBJ1-2, with D perhaps matching TRBD1 (5 bases). Germline lookup yields CDR1 SEHNR and CDR2 FQNEAQ (reference sequence). V was shortened by 1 base and J by 4 bases, with 10 bases between the two germline ends. The CDR3 runs 14 residues.

The chain has TRBV7-2 and TRBJ2-2; no firm D call. Germline-derived CDR1 and CDR2 are SGHTA and FQGNSA. Trimming cost V 4 bases and J 3 bases, with 3 bases left between them. There are 12 residues in the CDR3. The CDR3 protein is CASSSYTGELFF. The CDR3 nucleotides read TGTGCCAGCAGCTCCTACACCGGGGAGCTGTTTTTT.

V and J are TRBV2 and TRBJ1-4; 7 nucleotides line up with TRBD1. Trimming at V came to 8 bases and at J to 12 bases, leaving 18 bases not matched to a gene. The germline CDR1 and CDR2 sequences are SNHLY and FYNNEI. The CDR3 runs 15 residues. In nucleotides, the CDR3 is TGTGCCAGCGGCGGGAAGGACAGGCTTGATGGGGAACTGTTTTTT. This codes for CASGGKDRLDGELFF.

The chain couples TRBV5-8 to TRBJ2-1; 10 nucleotides match TRBD1. Germline-derived CDR1 and CDR2 are SGHTS and YDEGEE. Trimming cost V 4 bases and J 5 bases; bases outside gene matches: 6. The CDR3 length is 15 residues. This chain's CDR3 is CASSDRQGANNEQFF. CDR3 DNA sequence: TGTGCCAGCAGCGATAGACAGGGGGCAAACAATGAGCAGTTCTTC.

The chain recombines TRBV5-4 with TRBJ2-3; D gene unclear. Trimming took off 0 bases at V and 1 base at J, with 9 bases between the two ends. The germline V gene has CDR1 SGHNT and CDR2 YYREEE (reference sequence). The CDR3 consists of 15 residues. CDR3 in DNA: TGTGCCAGCAGCTTGGCGAGAAGAGGCACAGATACGCAGTATTTT. Its translation: CASSLARRGTDTQYF.

V is TRBV12-5 and J is TRBJ2-5, with D perhaps matching TRBD1 (5 bases). The CDR3 is 14 residues long. Germline V gene sequence: CDR1 LGHNT, CDR2 FRNRAP. Trimming stripped 6 bases from V and 4 bases from J, with 15 bases between. The CDR3 protein is CASGFGTGAETQYF. The CDR3 DNA sequence: TGTGCTAGTGGGTTTGGTACAGGCGCAGAGACCCAGTACTTC.

This clone was observed a handful of times. The chain recombines TRBV4-1 with TRBJ1-6; 9 bases fit TRBD1. J was trimmed by 0 bases and V by 1 base; bases with no gene match: 4. Germline V CDR1 and CDR2: MGHRA, YSYEKL. The CDR3 contains 18 residues. The CDR3 is CASSQGDRVSSYNSPLHF. CDR3 coding DNA: TGCGCCAGCAGCCAAGGGGACAGGGTGAGCTCCTATAATTCACCCCTCCACTTT.

The J gene is TRBJ1-4, the V gene TRBV5-6, with a weak D call TRBD1 (6 bases). The CDR3 length is 13 residues. Trimming pared 3 bases from V and 5 bases from J, leaving 8 bases between. CDR1 is SGHDT, CDR2 YYEEEE, per germline. CDR3 region: CASSSRGNEKLFF. The CDR3 region has the DNA TGTGCCAGCAGCTCCAGGGGAAATGAAAAACTGTTTTTT.

The V gene is TRBV6-5, the J gene TRBJ2-2; D gene uncertain. Germline-derived CDR1 and CDR2 are MNHEY and SVGAGI. V lost 5 bases, J lost 5 bases, and 12 bases lay in between. This CDR3 region has 14 residues. CDR3: CASSKTIETGELFF. The CDR3 DNA follows: TGTGCCAGCAGTAAAACTATCGAAACCGGGGAGCTGTTTTTT.

This clone was recorded only once. The chain is built from TRBV7-2 and TRBJ2-2; 13 bases are a match to TRBD2. The CDR3 covers 15 residues. Germline loops: CDR1 SGHTA, CDR2 FQGNSA. J lost 6 bases, V lost 5 bases, and 3 bases had no gene match. CDR3 bases: TGTGCCAGCAGCGCTACTAGCGGGGGGGCCGGGGAGCTGTTTTTT. It yields the protein CASSATSGGAGELFF.

V gene TRBV7-2 combines with J gene TRBJ1-2; TRBD1 aligns across 7 bases. The length of the CDR3 is 15 residues. V lost 5 bases to trimming and J lost 3 bases; unmatched junction nucleotides: 9. Germline CDR1 is SGHTA and CDR2 is FQGNSA. Here the CDR3 reads CASSLETGPYYGYTF. CDR3 nucleotide sequence: TGTGCCAGCAGCCTTGAGACAGGGCCCTACTATGGCTACACCTTC.

The V call is TRBV9, the J call TRBJ2-7; a possible D gene is TRBD1 (6 bases). This CDR3 is built from 14 residues. V was shortened by 4 bases and J by 1 base, with 12 bases between the two germline ends. The germline gives CDR1 SGDLS, CDR2 YYNGEE. In DNA form, the CDR3 reads TGTGCCAGCAGCCCAGGGACATATTCCTACGAGCAGTACTTC. Amino acids: CASSPGTYSYEQYF.

The chain carries TRBV7-3 and TRBJ2-2; a possible D gene is TRBD2 (6 bases). The V end lost 5 bases, the J end lost 6 bases, and 10 bases lay between the germline ends. CDR1 is SGHTA, CDR2 FQGTGA, per germline. The CDR3 runs to 13 residues. CDR3 protein: CASSPTSSGELFF. For the CDR3, the DNA is TGTGCCAGCAGCCCGACTAGTTCCGGGGAGCTGTTTTTT.

The J gene is TRBJ2-7, the V gene TRBV2, with 7 nucleotides matching TRBD2. V shed 5 bases, J shed 7 bases, and the junction held 8 bases outside the gene matches. The CDR3 consists of 13 residues. Germline CDR1 reads SNHLY; CDR2 reads FYNNEI. CDR3 sequence reads: CASSYGRSREQYF. CDR3 nucleotides: TGTGCCAGCAGTTACGGGAGGTCACGGGAGCAGTACTTC.

This clone appeared once. The rearrangement joins TRBV5-1 to TRBJ1-3, with D tentatively TRBD1 (6 bases). V lost 0 bases to trimming and J lost 0 bases, with 10 bases between them. The CDR3 is 16 amino acids. Germline CDR1 and CDR2: SGHRS and YFSETQ. DNA for the CDR3: TGCGCCAGCAGCTTGGGTACAGGGACCTCTGGAAACACCATATATTTT. Translation: CASSLGTGTSGNTIYF.